The present TCR beta chain was sequenced within a study of T cell repertoires in cytomegalovirus infection. Study overall: Used in the study were CMV epitopes, some recently identified and HLA-C-restricted, others well-studied and HLA-B-restricted.

This clonotype was recorded at least ten times. Its antigen is unidentified. MiXCR, applied by TCRdb to the reads, yields one record per CDR3 protein. The sample has fewer than 650,000 distinct CDR3 sequences; 40% are singletons. The CDR3 is 14 amino acids. The junction had 7 bases not matched to a gene; V was cut back by 8 bases and J by 6 bases. CDR1 and CDR2 (germline): SGHTA, FQGNSA. The specimen was cultured PBMCs, collected from culture after CMV antigen stimulation. This sequence joins TRBV7-2 and TRBJ2-2, with 9 bases fitting TRBD1. The source is a human donor in good health (CMV status not recorded). Some clones in this sample may be carry-over from other donors' samples. CDR3 protein: CASSLQGAAGELFF. CDR3 DNA: TGTGCCAGCTCCTTACAGGGGGCCGCCGGGGAGCTGTTTTTT.